The sample holds many counts of the clone carrying this T cell receptor beta chain. Its antigen is unidentified. This specimen belongs to a study of cytotoxic CD8 clonotypes in ibrutinib-treated CLL. CDR3 length equals 14 residues. The germline V and J ends were trimmed by 3 bases and 4 bases, with 12 bases remaining between them. Germline loops: CDR1 MNHEY, CDR2 SMNVEV (reference sequence). Study-wide findings and caveats: The public clonotypes identified were infrequent and showed contraction or stability on treatment. An increase in clonality occurred at ibrutinib response, followed by a return toward baseline at progression. Sampling times, which were not matched between the groups, differed between sustained-remission patients and progressing patients.

Some clones are missing from TCRdb's copy, which holds only in-frame ones; the method was immunoSEQ multiplex PCR. Of fewer than 80,000 clones in the sample, approximately 62% were seen once. Source: PBMCs, taken after 12 months of ibrutinib treatment. This sequence joins TRBV27 and TRBJ1-1, with D maybe TRBD1 (5 bases). This TCR derives from a human donor with chronic lymphocytic leukemia. CDR3 DNA sequence: TGTGCCAGCAGTTTTTCGGGGCAGCGCACTGAAGCTTTCTTT. Encoded protein: CASSFSGQRTEAFF.